This T cell receptor beta chain is drawn from a study of T cells in Graves' hyperthyroidism and ophthalmopathy. Study context: Peripheral blood was acquired at first diagnosis, ahead of any therapy whatsoever.

RNA transcripts gave rise to amplified TCR beta CDR3 regions. A set of HTBI primers served as the primers for a first-round RT-PCR of the TCR CDR3. One entry per CDR3 protein, called by TCRdb with MiXCR from the multiplex PCR reads. This table has fewer than 900,000 distinct CDR3 sequences, about 16% appearing once. The CDR3 is 19 amino acids. V shed 0 bases and J shed 2 bases, with 23 bases lying between them. The germline CDR1 and CDR2 sequences are MGHRA and YSYEKL. The V gene is TRBV4-1, the J gene TRBJ2-7; the D call may be TRBD1 or TRBD2 (7 bases each). The source of this sequence is a man between 18 and 35 years old with Graves' hyperthyroidism. Specimen: blood. CDR3 loop: CASSQEPGRSGTDPYEQYF. The CDR3 nucleotides read TGCGCCAGCAGCCAAGAGCCCGGGAGGTCCGGGACAGACCCCTACGAGCAGTACTTC.